This T cell receptor beta chain stems from a study of cytomegalovirus exposure and HLA in healthy donors. Whole-study results and caveats: Testing in vitro showed three CMV-associated chains specific for CMV antigens. In a later analysis, across HLA loci, associated TCR counts were highest for DRB1, lowest for HLA-C.

Concerning this clone itself: As yet, its antigen is unknown.

Amplification used 60 Vbeta primers and 13 Jbeta primers. As handled by the study authors: Among the unique TCR beta chains that a later analysis counted, about 81 million in all, roughly 11 million were shared. This table comes from immunoSEQ multiplex PCR, and its TCRdb copy is limited to in-frame clones, with some not included. V and J calls and clone size are copied from that table; D and trimming were computed from the DNA. The repertoire holds roughly 200,000 clones, about 87% seen once, with over 1% in the top ten. This receptor was taken from a man younger than 45 in good health and CMV-seronegative. Sequenced input: PBMCs.

The chain's CDR3 is CASSVHTQGEAFF. The DNA for the CDR3 is TGTGCCAGTAGTGTACACACACAGGGAGAAGCTTTCTTT. The J gene is TRBJ1-1, the V gene TRBV19; maybe TRBD1 (6 bases). Trimming cost V 5 bases and J 8 bases, with 15 bases left between them. CDR1 is LNHDA, CDR2 SQIVND, per germline (reference sequence). CDR3 length equals 13 residues. Looking up the rest from reference TRBV19 and TRBJ1-1 gives the full variable domain: DGGITQSPKYLFRKEGQNVTLSCEQNLNHDAMYWYRQDPGQGLRLIYYSQIVNDFQKGDIAEGYSVSREKKESFPLTVTSAQKNPTAFYLCASSVHTQGEAFFGQGTRLTVV.